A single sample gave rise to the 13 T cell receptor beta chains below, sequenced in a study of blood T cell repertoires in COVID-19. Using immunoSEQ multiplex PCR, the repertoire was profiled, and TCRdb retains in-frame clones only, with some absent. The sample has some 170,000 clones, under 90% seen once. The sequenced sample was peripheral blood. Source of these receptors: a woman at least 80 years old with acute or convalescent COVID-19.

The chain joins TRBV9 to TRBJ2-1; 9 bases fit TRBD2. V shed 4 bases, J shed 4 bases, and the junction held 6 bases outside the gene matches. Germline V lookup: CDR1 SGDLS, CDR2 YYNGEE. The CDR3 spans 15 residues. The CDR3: CASSTAGGSYNEQFF. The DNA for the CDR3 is TGTGCCAGCAGCACTGCGGGAGGGTCTTACAATGAGCAGTTCTTC.

The CDR3 is CATSREPGGYGYTF. The CDR3 nucleotides read TGTGCCACCAGCAGGGAGCCAGGGGGCTATGGCTACACCTTC. The V gene is TRBV15, the J gene TRBJ1-2; 7 bases line up with TRBD1. CDR1 LNHNV and CDR2 YYDKDF come from the germline V gene (reference sequence). With 3 bases clipped from V and 4 bases from J, the junction kept 5 bases outside the gene matches. This CDR3 is built from 14 residues. Variable domain in full (rest from reference TRBV15 and TRBJ1-2): DAMVIQNPRYQVTQFGKPVTLSCSQTLNHNVMYWYQQKSSQAPKLLFHYYDKDFNNEADTPDNFQSRRPNTSFCFLDIRSPGLGDTAMYLCATSREPGGYGYTFGSGTRLTVV.

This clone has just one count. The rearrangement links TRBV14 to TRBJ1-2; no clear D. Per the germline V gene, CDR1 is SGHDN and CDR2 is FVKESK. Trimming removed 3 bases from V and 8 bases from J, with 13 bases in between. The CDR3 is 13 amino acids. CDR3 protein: CASSHSTFGGYTF. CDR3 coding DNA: TGTGCCAGCAGCCACTCCACTTTCGGGGGCTACACCTTC.

The CDR3 sequence: CASSYGGSGNTIYF. CDR3 coding DNA: TGTGCCAGCAGTTACGGCGGCTCTGGAAACACCATATATTTT. J is TRBJ1-3 and V is TRBV6-5; D gene ambiguous. The germline CDR1 and CDR2 sequences are MNHEY and SVGAGI. V shed 2 bases and J shed 0 bases, with 5 bases lying between them. There are 14 residues in the CDR3.

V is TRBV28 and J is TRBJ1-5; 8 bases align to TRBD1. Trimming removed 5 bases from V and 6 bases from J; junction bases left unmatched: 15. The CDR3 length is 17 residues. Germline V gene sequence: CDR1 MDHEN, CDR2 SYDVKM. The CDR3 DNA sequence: TGTGCCAGCAGTCTTCCCCCGGACAGGGTTTATGGTCAGCCCCAGCATTTT. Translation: CASSLPPDRVYGQPQHF. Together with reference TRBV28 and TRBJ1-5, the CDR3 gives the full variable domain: DVKVTQSSRYLVKRTGEKVFLECVQDMDHENMFWYRQDPGLGLRLIYFSYDVKMKEKGDIPEGYSVSREKKERFSLILESASTNQTSMYLCASSLPPDRVYGQPQHFGDGTRLSIL.

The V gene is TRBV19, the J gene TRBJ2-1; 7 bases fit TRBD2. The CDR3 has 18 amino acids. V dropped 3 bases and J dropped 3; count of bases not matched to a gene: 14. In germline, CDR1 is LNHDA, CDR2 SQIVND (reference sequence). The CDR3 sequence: CASSISAGEGPGYNEQFF. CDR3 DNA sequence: TGTGCCAGTAGTATTTCTGCGGGAGAGGGTCCGGGCTACAATGAGCAGTTCTTC.

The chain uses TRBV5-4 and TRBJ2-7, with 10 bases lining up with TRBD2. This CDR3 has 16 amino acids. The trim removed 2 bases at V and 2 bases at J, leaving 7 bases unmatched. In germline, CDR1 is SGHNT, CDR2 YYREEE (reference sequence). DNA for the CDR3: TGTGCCAGCAGCTTCGACTTAGCGGGAGGCGCCTACGAGCAGTACTTC. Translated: CASSFDLAGGAYEQYF.

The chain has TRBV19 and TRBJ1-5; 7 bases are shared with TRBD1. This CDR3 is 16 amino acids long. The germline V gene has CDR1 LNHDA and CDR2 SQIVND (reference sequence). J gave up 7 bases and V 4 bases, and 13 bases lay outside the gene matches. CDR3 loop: CASSTRQGGSRQPQHF. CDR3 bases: TGTGCCAGTAGTACTAGACAGGGAGGTTCTCGGCAGCCCCAGCATTTT.

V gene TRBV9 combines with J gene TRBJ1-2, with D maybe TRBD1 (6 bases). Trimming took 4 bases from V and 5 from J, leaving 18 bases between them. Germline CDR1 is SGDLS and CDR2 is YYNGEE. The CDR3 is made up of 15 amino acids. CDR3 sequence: CASSTQVGAGYGYTF. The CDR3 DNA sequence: TGTGCCAGCAGCACCCAGGTGGGGGCAGGTTATGGCTACACCTTC.

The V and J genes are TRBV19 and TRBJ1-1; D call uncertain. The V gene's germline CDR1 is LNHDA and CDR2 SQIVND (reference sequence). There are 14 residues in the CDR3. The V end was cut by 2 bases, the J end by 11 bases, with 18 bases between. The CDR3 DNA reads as TGTGCCAGTAGTATAATCGTATCCGAGACCGGGGCTTTCTTT. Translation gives CASSIIVSETGAFF.

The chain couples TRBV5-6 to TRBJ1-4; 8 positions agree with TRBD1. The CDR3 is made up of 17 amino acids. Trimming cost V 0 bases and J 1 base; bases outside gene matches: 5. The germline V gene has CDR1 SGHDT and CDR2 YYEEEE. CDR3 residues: CASSLGGQGGTNEKLFF. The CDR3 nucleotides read TGTGCCAGCAGCTTGGGCGGACAGGGAGGAACTAATGAAAAACTGTTTTTT.

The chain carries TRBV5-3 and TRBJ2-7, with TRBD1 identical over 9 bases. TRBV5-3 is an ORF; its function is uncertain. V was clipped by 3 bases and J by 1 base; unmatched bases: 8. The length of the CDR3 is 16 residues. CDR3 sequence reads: CARSWPGQGMSYEQYF. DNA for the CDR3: TGTGCCAGAAGCTGGCCGGGACAGGGCATGTCCTACGAGCAGTACTTC.

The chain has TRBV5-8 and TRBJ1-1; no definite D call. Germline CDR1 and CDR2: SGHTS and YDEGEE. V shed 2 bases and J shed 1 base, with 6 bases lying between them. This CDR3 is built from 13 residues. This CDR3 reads CASSFNRNTEAFF. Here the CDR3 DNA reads TGTGCCAGCAGCTTTAACAGGAACACTGAAGCTTTCTTT.